This is a list of T cell receptor beta chains from one sample in a study of CD8 T cells in Susac syndrome. TCRdb processed the immunoSEQ multiplex PCR reads anew with MiXCR; each CDR3 protein has one entry. The sample has about 300,000 distinct CDR3 sequences, roughly 85% seen once. Sequencing was performed on CD8+ T cells from PBMCs. The receptors were gathered from a human donor with multiple sclerosis. Both conserved end residues are part of each CDR3. Fields, in order: V gene, J gene, clone size, D gene, CDR3 DNA, CDR3 protein. The D gene is left open where the match is weak. For some rows the clone size is stated as once, few or many, or as a class when expanded; others skip it.

V: TRBV6-2/TRBV6-3
J: TRBJ2-1
size: .
D: .
DNA: TGTGCCAGCAGTAGTAGAATTATCCTCTCCTACGATGAGCAGTTCTTC
CDR3: CASSSRIILSYDEQFF

V: TRBV29-1
J: TRBJ2-1
size: .
D: TRBD2
DNA: TGCAGCGCCTGGACTAGCGGCTCCTACAATGAGCAGTTCTTC
CDR3: CSAWTSGSYNEQFF

V: TRBV19
J: TRBJ1-1
size: .
D: .
DNA: TGTGCCACCTTTACAGGGTATGAAGCTTTCTTT
CDR3: CATFTGYEAFF

V: TRBV28
J: TRBJ2-1
size: .
D: TRBD2
DNA: TGTGCCAGCACCTTGGGGCGGGAGGTAGGTGAGCAGTTCTTC
CDR3: CASTLGREVGEQFF

V: TRBV28
J: TRBJ2-6
size: .
D: .
DNA: TGTGCCAGCAGTTTAGACTCCCAAGGGATAGGGGCCAACGTCCTGACTTTC
CDR3: CASSLDSQGIGANVLTF

V: TRBV27
J: TRBJ2-5
size: .
D: .
DNA: TGTGCCAGCACTACGGGGCCTCAAGAGACCCAGTACTTC
CDR3: CASTTGPQETQYF

V: TRBV4-3
J: TRBJ2-2
size: .
D: TRBD1
DNA: TGCGCCAGCAGCCAAGATACCGACAGGGCCGGGGAGCTGGTTTTT
CDR3: CASSQDTDRAGELVF

V: TRBV5-4
J: TRBJ2-1
size: .
D: .
DNA: TGTGCCAGCAGCGCAGTTACAGGGAGCGCCTACAATGAGCAGTTCTTC
CDR3: CASSAVTGSAYNEQFF

V: TRBV6-2/TRBV6-3
J: TRBJ1-2
size: .
D: .
DNA: TGTGCCAGCAGTTCCGGGGTCTTAGCTAACTATGGCTACACCTTC
CDR3: CASSSGVLANYGYTF

V: TRBV13
J: TRBJ2-1
size: .
D: TRBD2
DNA: TGTGCCAGCAGCGTCCTAACTAGCGGGTCTTACAATGAGCAGTTCTTC
CDR3: CASSVLTSGSYNEQFF

V: TRBV4-2
J: TRBJ2-1
size: .
D: .
DNA: TGTGCCAGCAGCGAGGGAAGGGGGAGCTTCAATGAGCAGTTCTTC
CDR3: CASSEGRGSFNEQFF

V: TRBV6-1
J: TRBJ1-1
size: once
D: TRBD1
DNA: TGTGCCAGCAGAGACCGGGACAGGGTAATGAACACTGAAGCTTTCTTT
CDR3: CASRDRDRVMNTEAFF

V: TRBV4-3
J: TRBJ1-5
size: .
D: .
DNA: TGCGCCAGCAGCCAAGATAGGGGGGCCGGTCAGCCCCAGCATTTT
CDR3: CASSQDRGAGQPQHF

V: TRBV11-2
J: TRBJ2-7
size: .
D: TRBD2
DNA: TGTGCCAGCAGCTTGGGGGGGTTAGGGCAGTACTTC
CDR3: CASSLGGLGQYF

V: TRBV20-1
J: TRBJ2-5
size: .
D: .
DNA: TGCAGTGCTCAAGGGGAGGCAGAGACCCAGTACTTC
CDR3: CSAQGEAETQYF

V: TRBV7-9
J: TRBJ2-4
size: .
D: .
DNA: TGTGCCAGCGAGGACCCCAGGGGGGATAAAAACATTCAGTACTTC
CDR3: CASEDPRGDKNIQYF

V: TRBV15
J: TRBJ1-1
size: .
D: .
DNA: TGTGCCACCAACGATAAGGGTACTGAAGCTTTCTTT
CDR3: CATNDKGTEAFF

V: TRBV13
J: TRBJ2-7
size: .
D: TRBD2
DNA: TGTGCCAGCCTGGGGGGGACGGTGGCCTACGAGCAGTACTTC
CDR3: CASLGGTVAYEQYF

V: TRBV27
J: TRBJ2-7
size: many
D: .
DNA: TGTGCCAGCAGTTCCCTCTCCTACGAGCAGTACTTC
CDR3: CASSSLSYEQYF

V: TRBV9
J: TRBJ1-2
size: once
D: .
DNA: TGTGCCAGCAGCGTAGGGGGAAACTATGGCTACACCTTC
CDR3: CASSVGGNYGYTF

V: TRBV28
J: TRBJ2-1
size: .
D: .
DNA: TGTGCCAGCAGTTTACTCCTAGTGTTCGGGAGTGAGCAGTTCTTC
CDR3: CASSLLLVFGSEQFF

V: TRBV9
J: TRBJ1-1
size: .
D: .
DNA: TGTGCCAGCAGCGTATTTGAGGAGAACACTGAAGCTTTCTTT
CDR3: CASSVFEENTEAFF

V: TRBV28
J: TRBJ1-5
size: .
D: TRBD1
DNA: TGTGCCAGCAGCCCGCCCGACAGGGGTCAGCCCCAGCATTTT
CDR3: CASSPPDRGQPQHF

V: TRBV19
J: TRBJ1-1
size: few
D: .
DNA: TGTGCCAGTAAGGACTGGCAGATCACTGAAGCTTTCTTT
CDR3: CASKDWQITEAFF

V: TRBV4-3
J: TRBJ2-7
size: .
D: TRBD1
DNA: TGCGCCAGCAGCCAAGATCCCGGGACAGTCTCCTACGAGCAGTACTTC
CDR3: CASSQDPGTVSYEQYF

V: TRBV6-2/TRBV6-3
J: TRBJ2-7
size: .
D: .
DNA: TGTGCCAGCAGTTACTCGATAGAGGCAAAGTCGAACTTC
CDR3: CASSYSIEAKSNF

V: TRBV28
J: TRBJ1-5
size: .
D: .
DNA: TGTGCCAGCAGTTTACGGCCTATGGGGCATAGCAATCAGCCCCAGCATTTT
CDR3: CASSLRPMGHSNQPQHF

V: TRBV28
J: TRBJ2-7
size: .
D: .
DNA: TGTGCCAGCAGTACCGGTCGAACCTACGAGCAGTACTTC
CDR3: CASSTGRTYEQYF

V: TRBV7-2
J: TRBJ1-1
size: .
D: .
DNA: TGTGCCAGCAGCTCCCTTAGGGTGGGCACTGAAGCTTTCTTT
CDR3: CASSSLRVGTEAFF

V: TRBV28
J: TRBJ2-2
size: .
D: .
DNA: TGTGCCAGCAGTCTAGGACTTACTCCCGGGGAGCTGTTTTTT
CDR3: CASSLGLTPGELFF

V: TRBV20-1
J: TRBJ1-4
size: .
D: .
DNA: TGCAGTGCTGTGCTTTTGGGGGAGGGTGAAAAACTGTTTTTT
CDR3: CSAVLLGEGEKLFF

V: TRBV2
J: TRBJ2-3
size: .
D: .
DNA: TGTGCCAGCAGTGGGGGACTCGTCACAGATACGCAGTATTTT
CDR3: CASSGGLVTDTQYF

V: TRBV19
J: TRBJ1-3
size: .
D: .
DNA: TGTGCCAGTAGCCCGACATCCTCTGGAAACACCATATATTTT
CDR3: CASSPTSSGNTIYF

V: TRBV7-9
J: TRBJ1-1
size: .
D: .
DNA: TGTGCCAGCAGGGCTCCCCAGAACACTGAAGCTTTCTTT
CDR3: CASRAPQNTEAFF

V: TRBV7-2
J: TRBJ2-1
size: few
D: .
DNA: TGTGCCAGCAGCTTAGACGGGGGAGTGAATGAGCAGTTCTTC
CDR3: CASSLDGGVNEQFF

V: TRBV27
J: TRBJ2-7
size: .
D: .
DNA: TGTGCCAGCAGTTTATCAACTACCTACGAGCAGTACTTC
CDR3: CASSLSTTYEQYF

V: TRBV30
J: TRBJ2-1
size: .
D: TRBD2
DNA: TGTGCCTGGGTCTCTTCAGCGGGAGGGCTCAATGAGCAGTTCTTC
CDR3: CAWVSSAGGLNEQFF

V: TRBV9
J: TRBJ2-2
size: .
D: TRBD2
DNA: TGTGTCAGCAGCGTAGAAAAGCGGGAGAACACCGGGGAGCTGTTTTTT
CDR3: CVSSVEKRENTGELFF

V: TRBV7-4
J: TRBJ2-5
size: .
D: TRBD2
DNA: TGTGCCAGCACCCTACTAGCGGATCAAGAGACCCAGTACTTC
CDR3: CASTLLADQETQYF

V: TRBV10-3
J: TRBJ2-1
size: .
D: .
DNA: TGTGCCATCAGTGCCGGCGAGCGGAATGAGCAGTTCTTC
CDR3: CAISAGERNEQFF

V: TRBV21-1
J: TRBJ2-7
size: .
D: .
DNA: TGTGCCAGCAGCTTCGGGAGCCCCCAGGTCGGCTCCTACGAGCAGTACTTC
CDR3: CASSFGSPQVGSYEQYF

V: TRBV5-1
J: TRBJ2-7
size: few
D: TRBD2
DNA: TGCGCCAGCAGCTTGGTGCCTAGCGGGAGGTGGTTCGAGCAGTACTTC
CDR3: CASSLVPSGRWFEQYF

V: TRBV27
J: TRBJ2-2
size: .
D: .
DNA: TGTGCCAGCAGTCCTATTTTGTTCGCCGCCACCGGGGAGCTGTTTTTT
CDR3: CASSPILFAATGELFF

V: TRBV27
J: TRBJ2-2
size: .
D: .
DNA: TGTGCCAGCAGCCATCCGATCGTGATGGGGGACACCGGGGAGCTGTTTTTT
CDR3: CASSHPIVMGDTGELFF

V: TRBV30
J: TRBJ1-2
size: .
D: TRBD1
DNA: TGTGCCGAACAGGGGGCCATTGGCTACACCTTC
CDR3: CAEQGAIGYTF